A selection of T cell receptor beta chains follows, all from one sample in a study of blood T cell repertoires in COVID-19. The repertoire was sequenced with immunoSEQ multiplex PCR; TCRdb's copy has only in-frame clones and lacks some. The sample shows some 140,000 clones, about four fifths of them seen only once. The sample consisted of peripheral blood. The receptors stem from a woman aged 55-70 years with active or convalescent COVID-19. The CDR3 runs from the conserved cysteine through the conserved F or W. D genes are given only for firm matches. Part of the rows lack a size; the others show once, few, many or a class for expanded clones.

D | J | size | V | CDR3 | DNA
TRBD2 | TRBJ2-3 | NA | TRBV29-1 | CSVGTSGGDTQYF | TGCAGCGTCGGAACTAGCGGGGGAGATACGCAGTATTTT
NA | TRBJ1-5 | once | TRBV6-6 | CASSYPPSRGQPQHF | TGTGCCAGCAGTTACCCCCCGTCTCGGGGTCAGCCCCAGCATTTT
TRBD2 | TRBJ2-1 | once | TRBV7-8 | CASRSTSGGPTYNEQFF | TGTGCCAGCAGATCCACTAGCGGGGGGCCAACCTACAATGAGCAGTTCTTC
TRBD2 | TRBJ2-7 | NA | TRBV28 | CASSLGISGRGEQYF | TGTGCCAGCAGTTTAGGGATTAGCGGGAGGGGTGAGCAGTACTTC
TRBD1 | TRBJ1-4 | NA | TRBV2 | CASSLRTGTGGRSTNEKLFF | TGTGCCAGCAGTCTGAGGACCGGGACAGGGGGCCGTTCAACTAATGAAAAACTGTTTTTT
NA | TRBJ2-7 | NA | TRBV6-2/TRBV6-3 | CASSYSGRLAYEQYF | TGTGCCAGCAGTTACTCGGGCAGGTTAGCCTACGAGCAGTACTTC
NA | TRBJ1-4 | NA | TRBV5-4 | CASSLQGPNEKLFF | TGTGCCAGCAGCTTACAGGGTCCTAATGAAAAACTGTTTTTT
TRBD2 | TRBJ2-3 | NA | TRBV5-4 | CASSRGTSRSTDTQYF | TGTGCCAGCAGCCGGGGGACTAGCAGAAGCACAGATACGCAGTATTTT
TRBD1 | TRBJ2-7 | NA | TRBV7-2 | CASSSRDRGYYEQYF | TGTGCCAGCAGCTCCCGGGACAGGGGCTACTACGAGCAGTACTTC
NA | TRBJ2-3 | NA | TRBV6-5 | CASSYSGSSGGPYF | TGTGCCAGCAGTTACTCAGGATCTAGTGGGGGCCCGTATTTT
NA | TRBJ1-2 | NA | TRBV5-1 | CASSLAGDYGYTF | TGCGCCAGCAGCTTGGCCGGAGACTATGGCTACACCTTC
TRBD1 | TRBJ2-5 | few | TRBV29-1 | CSVLSRTGLETQYF | TGCAGCGTCCTCAGCCGGACAGGGTTGGAGACCCAGTACTTC
TRBD2 | TRBJ2-7 | NA | TRBV7-9 | CASSQLAGYEQYF | TGTGCCAGCAGCCAACTAGCGGGATACGAGCAGTACTTC
NA | TRBJ2-1 | NA | TRBV28 | CASSYPTTSSSYNEQFF | TGTGCCAGCAGTTATCCCACGACTAGTTCCTCCTACAATGAGCAGTTCTTC
NA | TRBJ2-7 | few | TRBV4-1 | CASSQDDSYEQYF | TGCGCCAGCAGCCAAGATGACAGCTACGAGCAGTACTTC
NA | TRBJ1-2 | NA | TRBV3-1/TRBV3-2 | CASSPGTAGYTF | TGTGCCAGCAGCCCAGGCACAGCTGGCTACACCTTC
TRBD1 | TRBJ1-5 | NA | TRBV5-6 | CASSLGQGASNQPQHF | TGTGCCAGCAGCTTGGGACAGGGGGCTAGCAATCAGCCCCAGCATTTT
NA | TRBJ1-1 | NA | TRBV7-9 | CASSSTENTEAFF | TGTGCCAGCAGCTCCACAGAGAACACTGAAGCTTTCTTT
TRBD1 | TRBJ1-2 | NA | TRBV29-1 | CSVRDRENYGYTF | TGCAGCGTGCGGGACAGGGAGAACTATGGCTACACCTTC
TRBD2 | TRBJ2-3 | NA | TRBV19 | CASSWSAGVWTDTQYF | TGTGCCAGTAGTTGGAGTGCGGGAGTGTGGACAGATACGCAGTATTTT
NA | TRBJ1-5 | NA | TRBV19 | CASTQYGGNQPQHF | TGTGCCAGTACCCAATACGGGGGCAATCAGCCCCAGCATTTT
NA | TRBJ1-2 | NA | TRBV4-1 | CASSQDTGSGYTF | TGCGCCAGCAGCCAAGATACGGGTTCGGGCTACACCTTC
NA | TRBJ2-2 | NA | TRBV5-1 | CASSLERRGGELFF | TGCGCCAGCAGCTTGGAAAGGCGAGGCGGGGAGCTGTTTTTT
NA | TRBJ1-5 | NA | TRBV28 | CASSYREGGSNQPQHF | TGTGCCAGCAGTTACAGGGAGGGGGGAAGCAATCAGCCCCAGCATTTT
TRBD2 | TRBJ2-2 | NA | TRBV10-1 | CASSESRTSGGSTTGELFF | TGCGCCAGCAGTGAGTCTCGTACTAGCGGGGGGTCGACCACCGGGGAGCTGTTTTTT
TRBD1 | TRBJ2-3 | NA | TRBV7-3 | CASSWSSDREETDTQYF | TGTGCCAGCAGCTGGTCGTCGGACAGGGAGGAAACAGATACGCAGTATTTT
NA | TRBJ1-2 | NA | TRBV19 | CASSIWEEGYTF | TGTGCCAGTAGTATTTGGGAGGAAGGCTACACCTTC
NA | TRBJ2-2 | few | TRBV19 | CASRGQGGIGELFF | TGTGCCAGTAGGGGGCAGGGGGGAATCGGGGAGCTGTTTTTT
NA | TRBJ1-4 | NA | TRBV9 | CASSVEGEGEKLFF | TGTGCCAGCAGCGTAGAAGGGGAGGGCGAAAAACTGTTTTTT
NA | TRBJ1-1 | NA | TRBV7-3 | CASSLGPGALEAFF | TGTGCCAGCAGCTTAGGGCCAGGGGCACTTGAAGCTTTCTTT
TRBD2 | TRBJ2-7 | few | TRBV6-2/TRBV6-3 | CASSSLAGGLYEQYF | TGTGCCAGCAGTTCACTAGCGGGAGGCCTGTACGAGCAGTACTTC